This TCR beta chain was captured by sequencing in a study of T cell responses to AZD1222 COVID-19 vaccine. This clone appeared once. Its antigen is currently unknown. Profiled with immunoSEQ multiplex PCR; TCRdb holds only in-frame clones, not every one. The sample yields approximately 100,000 clones, approximately 91% seen once. Findings and limits, study-wide: Of spike-specific TCRs, nearly half reportedly target regions left unmutated in variants.

V lost 4 bases to trimming and J lost 4 bases, with 12 bases between them. Germline V CDR1 and CDR2: KGHDR, SFDVKD. There are 14 residues in the CDR3. Source: peripheral blood, taken on day 0 of AZD1222 vaccination. The receptor comes from an adult in good health. The rearrangement links TRBV24-1 to TRBJ1-2; D is undetermined. CDR3 coding DNA: TGTGCCACCAGTGACTCAGGTCTCGCCTATGGCTACACCTTC. This gives the protein CATSDSGLAYGYTF.